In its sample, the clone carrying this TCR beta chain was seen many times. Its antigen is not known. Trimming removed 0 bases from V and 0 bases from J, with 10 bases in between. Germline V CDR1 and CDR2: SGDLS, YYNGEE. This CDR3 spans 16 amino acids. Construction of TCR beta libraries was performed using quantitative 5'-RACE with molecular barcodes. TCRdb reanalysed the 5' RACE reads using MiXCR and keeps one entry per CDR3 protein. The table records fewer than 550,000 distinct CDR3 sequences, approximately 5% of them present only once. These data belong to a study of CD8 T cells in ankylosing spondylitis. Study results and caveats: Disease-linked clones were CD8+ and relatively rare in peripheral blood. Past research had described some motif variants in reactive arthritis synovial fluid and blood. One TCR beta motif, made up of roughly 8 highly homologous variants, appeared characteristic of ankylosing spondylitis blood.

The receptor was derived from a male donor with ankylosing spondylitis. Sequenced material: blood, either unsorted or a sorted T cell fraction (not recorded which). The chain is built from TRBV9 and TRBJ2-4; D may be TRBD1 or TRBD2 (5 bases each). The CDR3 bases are TGTGCCAGCAGCGTAGGGGGACGACTAGCCAAAAACATTCAGTACTTC. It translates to CASSVGGRLAKNIQYF.